The 32 T cell receptor beta chains below all came from one sample that was sequenced in a study of human T cells and chemical hapten exposure. Time point of the sample: patch test 3, about 24 weeks after DPC sensitization. Treatment described: therapeutic diphenylcyclopropenone sensitization with weekly scalp DPC. From the RACE reads, TCRdb called clonotypes with MiXCR, one entry per CDR3 protein. The sample holds roughly 200,000 distinct CDR3 sequences, under 30% seen once. Source: whole blood, taken in connection with sensitization to the hapten diphenylcyclopropenone (DPC). The receptors shown here come from a woman in her 40s with alopecia areata. Some clones in this sample may be carry-over from other donors' samples.

This clonotype occurred a few times. CDR3 DNA sequence: TGCGCCAGCCGGGGACAGACCTCTGGGGCCAACGTCCTGACTTTC. Translated, it gives CASRGQTSGANVLTF. The rearrangement links TRBV4-3 to TRBJ2-6; TRBD1 matches at 7 bases. Unmatched junction bases numbered 4, after V lost 8 bases and J lost 0 bases. CDR1 is LGHNA, CDR2 YSLEER, per germline. The CDR3 runs to 15 residues.

The chain employs TRBV5-1 and TRBJ2-7, with TRBD2 matching over 10 bases. Per the germline V gene, CDR1 is SGHRS and CDR2 is YFSETQ. The CDR3 has 14 residues. V gave up 3 bases and J gave up 3 bases; unmatched junction bases: 3. The CDR3 nucleotides are TGCGCCAGCAGCTCCGGGACTAGCGTCTACGAGCAGTACTTC. Amino acids: CASSSGTSVYEQYF.

J is TRBJ2-5 and V is TRBV7-2, with D maybe TRBD1 (5 bases). Germline values: CDR1 SGHTA, CDR2 FQGNSA. The CDR3 runs to 13 residues. Trimming removed 5 bases from V and 0 bases from J, with 7 bases in between. The CDR3 here is CASSPGYQETQYF. The DNA for the CDR3 is TGTGCCAGCAGCCCAGGGTACCAAGAGACCCAGTACTTC. Based on the CDR3 plus reference TRBV7-2 and TRBJ2-5, the full variable domain is GAGVSQSPSNKVTEKGKDVELRCDPISGHTALYWYRQSLGQGLEFLIYFQGNSAPDKSGLPSDRFSAERTGGSVSTLTIQRTQQEDSAVYLCASSPGYQETQYFGPGTRLLVL.

This sequence joins TRBV29-1 and TRBJ2-3, with TRBD1 identical over 7 bases. Per germline, CDR1 SQVTM and CDR2 ANQGSEA. V was clipped by 8 bases and J by 0 bases; unmatched bases: 8. This CDR3 has 14 residues. CDR3 DNA sequence: TGCAGCCTTCAGGGGGTCTCGAGCACAGATACGCAGTATTTT. It codes for CSLQGVSSTDTQYF.

The chain combines TRBV7-9 with TRBJ2-2; 9 bases map to TRBD2. From germline, CDR1 is SEHNR and CDR2 FQNEAQ (reference sequence). The CDR3 consists of 16 residues. With V trimmed by 6 bases and J by 2 bases, 7 bases remained unmatched. The CDR3 DNA reads TGTGCCAGCAGTGGTAGCGGGAGATTCAACACCGGGGAGCTGTTTTTT. As protein: CASSGSGRFNTGELFF.

CDR3 amino acids: CATGREGSGQPQHF. The CDR3, as DNA: TGTGCCACCGGACGTGAGGGTTCAGGTCAGCCCCAGCATTTT. The gene calls are TRBV2 and TRBJ1-5, with D unclear. The CDR3 covers 14 residues. Germline assignment: CDR1 SNHLY and CDR2 FYNNEI. Deletions cut 10 bases from V and 6 bases from J, with 19 bases between.

The rearrangement joins TRBV5-1 to TRBJ2-3, with a weak D call TRBD2 (6 bases). Trimming pared 4 bases from V and 2 bases from J, leaving 11 bases between. Germline V lookup: CDR1 SGHRS, CDR2 YFSETQ. CDR3 length: 14 amino acids. CDR3 nucleotides: TGCGCCAGCAGCGGGGGAGGCCCCACAGATACGCAGTATTTT. As protein: CASSGGGPTDTQYF.

This clonotype was found a few times. Here the CDR3 reads CATSRAGREGQPQHF. CDR3 sequence (DNA): TGTGCCACCAGCAGAGCTGGGAGGGAAGGGCAGCCCCAGCATTTT. The rearrangement joins TRBV15 to TRBJ1-5; D not resolved. The CDR3 consists of 15 residues. The V gene's germline CDR1 is LNHNV and CDR2 YYDKDF (reference sequence). Trimming took 1 base from V and 7 from J, leaving 14 bases between them.

V is TRBV27 and J is TRBJ2-2; 15 nucleotides agree with TRBD2. The length of the CDR3 is 17 residues. Trimming took 10 bases from V and 7 from J; bases not matched to a gene: 13. CDR1 is MNHEY and CDR2 is SMNVEV in the germline V gene (reference sequence). The chain's CDR3 is CATRRTSGRDIFGELFF. DNA for the CDR3: TGTGCCACCCGGAGGACTAGCGGGAGGGATATCTTCGGGGAGCTGTTTTTT.

The chain recombines TRBV12-3 or TRBV12-4 with TRBJ2-1; 8 bases are a match to TRBD1. The trim removed 5 bases at V and 8 bases at J, leaving 5 bases unmatched. The CDR3 runs to 13 residues. This chain's CDR3 is CASSRDRGDEQFF. For the CDR3, the DNA is TGTGCCAGCAGTCGCGACAGGGGCGATGAGCAGTTCTTC.

The chain uses TRBV20-1 and TRBJ2-7; maybe TRBD2 (6 bases). This CDR3 region has 13 residues. Germline V gene data show CDR1 as DFQATT and CDR2 as SNEGSKA (reference sequence). V was cut by 5 bases and J by 4 bases, with 15 bases left in between. The CDR3 DNA follows: TGCAGTGCTTCGGGAGTGAGTTCTTACGAGCAGTACTTC. Translated: CSASGVSSYEQYF.

This clonotype was seen a few times. The chain couples TRBV6-5 to TRBJ1-6; no definite D call. V was clipped by 2 bases and J by 6 bases, with 8 bases between them. Per germline, CDR1 MNHEY and CDR2 SVGAGI. This CDR3 is built from 14 residues. CDR3 sequence (DNA): TGTGCCAGCAGTTACGCCACAGTTAATTCACCCCTCCACTTT. Translating gives CASSYATVNSPLHF.

This clonotype was seen more than once but under ten times. The J gene is TRBJ1-2, the V gene TRBV3-1, with TRBD1 matching over 7 bases. This CDR3 region has 16 residues. The J segment lost 3 bases and the V segment lost 0 bases, leaving 7 bases of the junction unmatched. The germline V gene has CDR1 LGHDT and CDR2 YNNKEL (reference sequence). Written as DNA, the CDR3 is TGTGCCAGCAGCCAAGATCTTGTTCAGGGGGACTATGGCTACACCTTC. Translated: CASSQDLVQGDYGYTF. The complete variable domain, with remaining parts taken from reference TRBV3-1 and TRBJ1-2, reads DTAVSQTPKYLVTQMGNDKSIKCEQNLGHDTMYWYKQDSKKFLKIMFSYNNKELIINETVPNRFSPKSPDKAHLNLHINSLELGDSAVYFCASSQDLVQGDYGYTFGSGTRLTVV.

In its sample, this clonotype was seen a few times. This chain joins TRBV7-2 and TRBJ2-4; D is unclear. This CDR3 region has 13 residues. The V gene's germline CDR1 is SGHTA and CDR2 FQGNSA. Deletions cut 1 base from V and 13 bases from J, with 14 bases between. DNA for the CDR3: TGTGCCAGCAGCTTAGAAAGGGTCGCCCCCCAGTACTTC. It yields the protein CASSLERVAPQYF.

The chain combines TRBV12-3 or TRBV12-4 with TRBJ1-2; D is unresolved. The V end was cut by 6 bases, the J end by 4 bases, with 9 bases between. The length of the CDR3 is 12 residues. CDR3 sequence reads: CASSLSFYGYTF. CDR3 bases: TGTGCCAGCAGCTTGAGTTTCTATGGCTACACCTTC.

In its sample, this clonotype was seen a few times. The CDR3 DNA follows: TGTGCCACCAGCAGAACCGGGACAGGGGGCTATGAGCAGTTCTTC. As protein: CATSRTGTGGYEQFF. The genes are TRBV15 and TRBJ2-1, with TRBD1 identical over 12 bases. The V gene's germline CDR1 is LNHNV and CDR2 YYDKDF (reference sequence). CDR3 length: 15 residues. With V trimmed by 2 bases and J by 8 bases, 4 bases remained unmatched.

This sequence joins TRBV28 and TRBJ2-7; 10 nucleotides align to TRBD2. Trimming removed 3 bases from V and 4 bases from J; junction bases left unmatched: 6. Germline loops: CDR1 MDHEN, CDR2 SYDVKM. This CDR3 spans 15 amino acids. CDR3 nucleotide sequence: TGTGCCAGCAGTTTTCCGCTAGCGGGAGTGTACGAGCAGTACTTC. It specifies CASSFPLAGVYEQYF.

A few counts support this clonotype. The V call is TRBV27, the J call TRBJ2-1, with D possibly being TRBD1 or TRBD2 (6 bases each). Trimming left V 7 bases short and J 10 bases short, with 20 bases between. The CDR3 contains 14 residues. CDR1 is MNHEY and CDR2 is SMNVEV in the germline V gene (reference sequence). The DNA of the CDR3 is TGTGCCAGCAAGTTTCACGGGGGCGTTGGGGAGCAGTTCTTC. It is translated as CASKFHGGVGEQFF.

The V and J genes are TRBV20-1 and TRBJ1-4; 11 positions match TRBD1. V gave up 5 bases and J gave up 15 bases; unmatched junction bases: 17. The germline V gene has CDR1 DFQATT and CDR2 SNEGSKA (reference sequence). This CDR3 is 15 amino acids long. The chain's CDR3 is CSAFPSGQGVVGVFF. CDR3 DNA sequence: TGCAGTGCTTTCCCGTCGGGACAGGGGGTCGTTGGGGTGTTTTTT.

There are a few counts of this clonotype. The rearrangement links TRBV7-2 to TRBJ2-2; tentative D call: TRBD2 (5 bases). This CDR3 comprises 16 residues. The V end was cut by 5 bases, the J end by 4 bases, with 17 bases between. Germline values: CDR1 SGHTA, CDR2 FQGNSA. DNA for the CDR3: TGTGCCAGCAGCCCCCCAAACGGGGAATTCACCGGGGAGCTGTTTTTT. Its translation: CASSPPNGEFTGELFF.

This clonotype has a handful of counts. The chain has TRBV28 and TRBJ2-4, with unresolved D. Trimming pared 2 bases from V and 0 bases from J, leaving 11 bases between. The CDR3 is made up of 16 amino acids. Germline V gene lookup returns CDR1 MDHEN and CDR2 SYDVKM. This CDR3 reads CASSLSRSLAKNIQYF. The CDR3, as DNA: TGTGCCAGCAGTTTAAGTAGGAGCTTAGCCAAAAACATTCAGTACTTC.

This clonotype showed up just a few times. The V gene is TRBV30, the J gene TRBJ2-5; possibly TRBD1 for D (5 bases). The CDR3 covers 12 residues. Germline V gene lookup returns CDR1 GTSNPN and CDR2 SVGIG (reference sequence). V gave up 0 bases and J gave up 5 bases, with 7 bases separating them. This CDR3 reads CAWSVSGETQYF. CDR3 nucleotide sequence: TGTGCCTGGAGTGTATCAGGGGAGACCCAGTACTTC.

In its sample, this clonotype was seen a few times. The V and J genes are TRBV28 and TRBJ2-1; tentatively, D is TRBD2 (6 bases). Trimming shortened V by 5 bases and J by 5 bases, and 10 bases separated the two germline ends. The germline CDR1 and CDR2 sequences are MDHEN and SYDVKM. The CDR3 is 13 amino acids. Written as DNA, the CDR3 is TGTGCCAGCAGTGGGGGACTTAACAATGAGCAGTTCTTC. This encodes CASSGGLNNEQFF.

There are a few counts of this clonotype. The CDR3 spells CASSSGLAGGTDTQYF. The DNA of the CDR3 is TGTGCCAGCAGTTCGGGACTAGCGGGAGGGACAGATACGCAGTATTTT. V and J are TRBV27 and TRBJ2-3; TRBD2 matches 16 bases. The CDR3 sequence is 16 residues long. CDR1 is MNHEY and CDR2 is SMNVEV in the germline V gene (reference sequence). The ends lost 4 bases at V and 3 bases at J; junction bases unmatched: 1.

This clonotype has only a few counts. The rearrangement joins TRBV4-2 to TRBJ2-5; unclear D gene. Trimming shortened V by 1 base and J by 0 bases, and 12 bases separated the two germline ends. Germline V gene sequence: CDR1 LGHNA, CDR2 YNFKEQ. The CDR3 extends over 16 amino acids. The DNA for the CDR3 is TGTGCCAGCAGCCAAGGGGCCAGCCTAAACCAAGAGACCCAGTACTTC. Protein sequence: CASSQGASLNQETQYF.

This clonotype was seen more than once but under ten times. The V gene is TRBV20-1, the J gene TRBJ2-7; perhaps TRBD1 as D (6 bases). CDR3 length: 14 residues. Germline V gene sequence: CDR1 DFQATT, CDR2 SNEGSKA (reference sequence). Trimming removed 5 bases at V and 3 bases at J, with 17 bases between. As DNA, the CDR3 is TGCAGTGCTTCCAGGGTTGGGGACAACTACGAGCAGTACTTC. Its protein product is CSASRVGDNYEQYF.

The chain carries TRBV20-1 and TRBJ1-2; possibly TRBD1 for D (6 bases). Germline values: CDR1 DFQATT, CDR2 SNEGSKA (reference sequence). V was cut by 3 bases and J by 2 bases, with 16 bases left in between. The CDR3 sequence is 15 residues long. The CDR3 spells CSASDVRGGNYGYTF. CDR3 nucleotides: TGCAGTGCTAGCGATGTCAGGGGCGGGAACTATGGCTACACCTTC.

The J gene is TRBJ1-5, the V gene TRBV29-1, with D perhaps matching TRBD1 (5 bases). This CDR3 is built from 14 residues. Trimming pared 7 bases from V and 4 bases from J, leaving 17 bases between. Germline CDR1 and CDR2: SQVTM and ANQGSEA. The DNA for the CDR3 is TGCAGCGCCTCCGAGGCGGGGGTTAATCAGCCCCAGCATTTT. It specifies CSASEAGVNQPQHF.

This clonotype has only a few counts. This rearrangement joins TRBV12-3 or TRBV12-4 to TRBJ2-7, with D unclear. V dropped 4 bases and J dropped 3 bases, with 10 bases sitting between them. The CDR3 contains 13 residues. CDR3 bases: TGTGCCAGCAGTTCCTTCCAACGCTACGAGCAGTACTTC. Amino acid sequence: CASSSFQRYEQYF.

This clonotype appeared once. The V and J genes are TRBV20-1 and TRBJ1-5; no firm D call. V lost 4 bases and J lost 2, with 18 bases in between. Germline loops: CDR1 DFQATT, CDR2 SNEGSKA (reference sequence). There are 16 residues in the CDR3. This CDR3 reads CSATRSSGFGNQPQHF. CDR3 sequence (DNA): TGCAGTGCTACTCGGAGTTCGGGGTTCGGCAATCAGCCCCAGCATTTT.

This clonotype was seen only a few times. The chain recombines TRBV5-5 with TRBJ2-7; 9 nucleotides align to TRBD2. CDR1 SGHKS and CDR2 YYEKEE come from the germline V gene (reference sequence). V gave up 5 bases and J gave up 5 bases; unmatched junction bases: 8. The CDR3 is made up of 14 amino acids. The CDR3 here is CASSRVAGVDEQYF. DNA for the CDR3: TGTGCCAGCAGTAGGGTAGCGGGAGTTGACGAGCAGTACTTC.

The chain couples TRBV5-6 to TRBJ2-1; 7 bases map to TRBD1. Unmatched junction bases numbered 7, after V lost 0 bases and J lost 4 bases. Germline V gene data show CDR1 as SGHDT and CDR2 as YYEEEE. This CDR3 spans 16 amino acids. CDR3 residues: CASSLDSGQIYNEQFF. As DNA, the CDR3 is TGTGCCAGCAGCTTGGATTCGGGACAGATTTACAATGAGCAGTTCTTC.